This TCR beta chain was found in a study of T cell changes during pregnancy in multiple sclerosis (dated by TCRdb to the late 2010s). For context, the study as a whole: The study looked at changes in the T cell repertoire across pregnancy in women with multiple sclerosis.

In regard to this clone: The target of this receptor is not known. No base quality information exists; no much larger clone differs at one position.

The receptor library was made with the immunoSEQ multiplex PCR assay. Drawn from immuneACCESS, this table holds only the in-frame rearrangements with V and J called that TCRdb kept. Clones are partly lost; checked studies trace under half to an unresolved V gene and leave the rest unexplained. The sample table holds more than 75,000 clones, of which approximately 92% were seen once. The top ten hold over 0.8% of the sample. CDR1 SNHLY and CDR2 FYNNEI were looked up in the germline V gene. Counted from cysteine to phenylalanine, this CDR3 has 14 amino acids. Here the CDR3 DNA is all that survives: 42 bases in frame from base 1. A distance of 15 bases separates the germline ends of V and J, which lose 7 bases and 3 bases respectively.

The clonotype was recovered from a female donor with multiple sclerosis, enrolled in a pregnancy study. In this chain, TRBV2 is recombined with TRBJ1-2, with the D gene too uncertain to name. This specimen consisted of peripheral blood, obtained in the first trimester of pregnancy. The sequenced DNA is TGTGCCAGCATCCTAGAGGTAACGGACTATGGCTACACCTTC. The resulting protein is CASILEVTDYGYTF.